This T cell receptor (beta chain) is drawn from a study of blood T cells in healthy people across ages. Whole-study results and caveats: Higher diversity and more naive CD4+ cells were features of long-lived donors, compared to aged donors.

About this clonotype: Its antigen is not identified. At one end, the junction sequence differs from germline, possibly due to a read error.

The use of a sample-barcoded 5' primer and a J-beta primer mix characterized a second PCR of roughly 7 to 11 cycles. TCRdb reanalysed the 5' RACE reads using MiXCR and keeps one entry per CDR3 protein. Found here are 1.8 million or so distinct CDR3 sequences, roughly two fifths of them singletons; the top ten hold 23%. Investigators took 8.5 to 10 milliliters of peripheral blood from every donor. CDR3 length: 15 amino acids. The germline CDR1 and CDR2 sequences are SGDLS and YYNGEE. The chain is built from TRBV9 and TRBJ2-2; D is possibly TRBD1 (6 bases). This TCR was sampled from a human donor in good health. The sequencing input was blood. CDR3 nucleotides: TGTGCCGGCAGCAGAAACACAGGGTTCAACGGGGAGCTGTTTTTT. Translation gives CAGSRNTGFNGELFF.